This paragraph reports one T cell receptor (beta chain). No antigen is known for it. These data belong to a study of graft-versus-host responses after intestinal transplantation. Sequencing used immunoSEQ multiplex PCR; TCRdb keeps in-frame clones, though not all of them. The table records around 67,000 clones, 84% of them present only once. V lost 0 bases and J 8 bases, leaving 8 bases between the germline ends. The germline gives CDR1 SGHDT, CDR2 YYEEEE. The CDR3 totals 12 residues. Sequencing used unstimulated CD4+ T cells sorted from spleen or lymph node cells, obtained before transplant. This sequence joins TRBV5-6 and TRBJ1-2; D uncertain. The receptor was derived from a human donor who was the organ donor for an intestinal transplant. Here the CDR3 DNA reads TGTGCCAGCAGCTTGGAGCACGTGGGCTACACCTTC. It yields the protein CASSLEHVGYTF.